The 21 T cell receptor beta chains below come from one sample, sequenced in a study of blood T cell repertoires in COVID-19. Produced via immunoSEQ multiplex PCR; TCRdb's table is partial and in-frame only. The data show about 76,000 clones, with 75% to 90% seen just once and 9% to 15% held by the top ten. Sequences were obtained from peripheral blood. The source is a human donor in a cohort sampled during active COVID-19.

The CDR3 DNA reads as TGTGCCACGGGGGGGACGGAGGGCTCCTACGAGCAGTACTTC. This sequence encodes CATGGTEGSYEQYF. This sequence joins TRBV10-3 and TRBJ2-7; 8 positions agree with TRBD2. CDR3 size: 14 residues. With 10 bases clipped from V and 0 bases from J, the junction kept 8 bases outside the gene matches. Germline loops: CDR1 ENHRY, CDR2 SYGVKD.

J is TRBJ1-2 and V is TRBV7-2; 7 bases are a match to TRBD1. The CDR3 loop spans 13 amino acids. V dropped 6 bases and J dropped 4; count of bases not matched to a gene: 5. Germline V gene lookup returns CDR1 SGHTA and CDR2 FQGNSA. The CDR3 nucleotides read TGTGCCAGCAGTAAGGACAGGCTCTATGGCTACACCTTC. It yields the protein CASSKDRLYGYTF.

This chain connects TRBV19 to TRBJ1-1; weak D call: TRBD1 (5 bases). The CDR3 is 14 amino acids. Germline CDR1 LNHDA, CDR2 SQIVND (reference sequence). Trimming stripped 8 bases from V and 3 bases from J, with 16 bases between. The CDR3 is CASRMGGFDTEAFF. The CDR3 DNA sequence: TGTGCCAGTCGGATGGGGGGTTTCGACACTGAAGCTTTCTTT.

The chain links TRBV5-6 to TRBJ1-3; no firm D call. The CDR3 contains 13 residues. Germline V gene data show CDR1 as SGHDT and CDR2 as YYEEEE. V was shortened by 0 bases and J by 2 bases, with 3 bases between the two germline ends. CDR3 DNA sequence: TGTGCCAGCAGCTTGGTCACTGGAAACACCATATATTTT. This translates into CASSLVTGNTIYF.

This chain uses TRBV5-4 with TRBJ1-2; D unresolved. From germline, CDR1 is SGHNT and CDR2 YYREEE (reference sequence). The V end lost 4 bases, the J end lost 2 bases, and 12 bases lay between the germline ends. The CDR3 sequence is 14 residues long. CDR3 in amino acids: CASSLYGVNYGYTF. In DNA, the CDR3 is TGTGCCAGCAGCCTGTACGGTGTCAACTATGGCTACACCTTC.

V is TRBV10-3 and J is TRBJ2-4; TRBD2 is a possible D gene (5 bases). Germline CDR1 reads ENHRY; CDR2 reads SYGVKD. This CDR3 spans 19 amino acids. V was trimmed by 6 bases and J by 1 base, leaving 25 bases between them. The CDR3 DNA follows: TGTGCCATCAGCGCCATGGGCAAGGGCTTGGGAGAGGCCAAAAACATTCAGTACTTC. Protein product: CAISAMGKGLGEAKNIQYF.

V usage is TRBV5-6 and J usage is TRBJ2-5; 10 nucleotides match TRBD1. The CDR3 spans 16 residues. The germline CDR1 and CDR2 sequences are SGHDT and YYEEEE. The V segment lost 0 bases and the J segment 4 bases; nucleotides outside the gene matches: 6. CDR3 sequence reads: CASSLGPTGGGETQYF. The CDR3 DNA sequence: TGTGCCAGCAGCTTGGGTCCGACAGGGGGCGGAGAGACCCAGTACTTC.

The chain combines TRBV18 with TRBJ2-7, with D tentatively TRBD1 (5 bases). The CDR3 runs 14 residues. Trimming took off 6 bases at V and 1 base at J, with 13 bases between the two ends. CDR1 KGHSH and CDR2 LQKENI come from the germline V gene. The CDR3 DNA reads as TGTGCCAGCTCCCCATCGACAGCATCCTACGAGCAGTACTTC. Its protein is CASSPSTASYEQYF.

DNA of the CDR3: TGTGCCAGCAGCTTTGGCTTCTCTGGAAACACCATATATTTT. Its protein product is CASSFGFSGNTIYF. This chain links TRBV7-2 with TRBJ1-3; D is ambiguous. The V gene's germline CDR1 is SGHTA and CDR2 FQGNSA. V was cut by 3 bases and J by 0 bases, with 6 bases left in between. CDR3 length: 14 residues.

The chain joins TRBV7-2 to TRBJ1-2, with D maybe TRBD1 (5 bases). CDR3 length: 15 residues. Trimming shortened V by 5 bases and J by 2 bases, and 15 bases separated the two germline ends. Germline values: CDR1 SGHTA, CDR2 FQGNSA. The DNA for the CDR3 is TGTGCCAGCAGCCTTTCGACAGCCACCAACTATGGCTACACCTTC. This encodes CASSLSTATNYGYTF.

The V gene is TRBV11-1, the J gene TRBJ2-7; the match to TRBD1 covers 7 bases. Per germline, CDR1 SGHAT and CDR2 FQDESV (reference sequence). With 5 bases clipped from V and 1 base from J, the junction kept 8 bases outside the gene matches. This CDR3 is built from 15 residues. This CDR3 reads CASSPIGGISYEQYF. The CDR3 nucleotides are TGTGCCAGCAGCCCGATAGGGGGCATTTCCTACGAGCAGTACTTC.

The rearrangement links TRBV27 to TRBJ2-1, with 11 nucleotides matching TRBD2. This CDR3 has 15 amino acids. The trim removed 4 bases at V and 6 bases at J, leaving 5 bases unmatched. Germline V gene data show CDR1 as MNHEY and CDR2 as SMNVEV (reference sequence). CDR3 loop: CASSSSSGGFNEQFF. The CDR3 nucleotides read TGTGCCAGCAGTTCATCTAGCGGGGGGTTCAATGAGCAGTTCTTC.

V usage is TRBV7-9 and J usage is TRBJ1-4; D call uncertain. Looked up from germline, CDR1 is SEHNR and CDR2 is FQNEAQ (reference sequence). V was shortened by 1 base and J by 4 bases, with 13 bases between the two germline ends. The CDR3 is 16 residues long. The CDR3 region is CASSLGIQKLNEKLFF. DNA for the CDR3: TGTGCCAGCAGCTTAGGTATACAGAAACTTAATGAAAAACTGTTTTTT.

V gene TRBV6-5 combines with J gene TRBJ1-2; weak D call: TRBD1 (6 bases). In germline, CDR1 is MNHEY, CDR2 SVGAGI. This CDR3 spans 13 amino acids. V was clipped by 6 bases and J by 0 bases, with 8 bases between them. The CDR3 DNA sequence: TGTGCCAGCAGCCGACAGGCTAACTATGGCTACACCTTC. This gives the protein CASSRQANYGYTF.

The chain carries TRBV6-5 and TRBJ1-2; tentatively, D is TRBD1 (5 bases). V was shortened by 2 bases and J by 3 bases, with 7 bases between the two germline ends. CDR3 length equals 13 residues. The germline gives CDR1 MNHEY, CDR2 SVGAGI. The CDR3 bases are TGTGCCAGCAGTTACACGGGGGACTATGGCTACACCTTC. Protein product: CASSYTGDYGYTF.

J is TRBJ1-6 and V is TRBV4-1; 11 bases align to TRBD1. The CDR3 is 16 amino acids. J gave up 10 bases and V 1 base, and 6 bases lay outside the gene matches. Germline values: CDR1 MGHRA, CDR2 YSYEKL. The CDR3 loop is CASSQVGGQGVSPLHF. In DNA, the CDR3 is TGCGCCAGCAGCCAAGTGGGGGGACAGGGGGTCTCACCCCTCCACTTT.

V is TRBV6-6 and J is TRBJ2-6; D may be TRBD1 (8 bases). Germline V gene lookup returns CDR1 MNHNY and CDR2 SVGAGI (reference sequence). Trimming took 6 bases from V and 0 from J, leaving 27 bases between them. The length of the CDR3 is 21 residues. The CDR3 reads CASSEGPPDRGGASGANVLTF. CDR3 nucleotide sequence: TGTGCCAGCAGCGAGGGCCCCCCCGACAGGGGAGGGGCCTCTGGGGCCAACGTCCTGACTTTC.

The chain carries TRBV19 and TRBJ2-1; 7 positions agree with TRBD1. V lost 2 bases and J lost 7; bases outside the gene matches: 2. The germline gives CDR1 LNHDA, CDR2 SQIVND (reference sequence). The CDR3 length is 13 residues. The CDR3 here is CASSILTGNEQFF. DNA for the CDR3: TGTGCCAGTAGTATACTGACAGGGAATGAGCAGTTCTTC. The whole variable domain, remainder taken from reference TRBV19 and TRBJ2-1, is DGGITQSPKYLFRKEGQNVTLSCEQNLNHDAMYWYRQDPGQGLRLIYYSQIVNDFQKGDIAEGYSVSREKKESFPLTVTSAQKNPTAFYLCASSILTGNEQFFGPGTRLTVL.

This sequence joins TRBV30 and TRBJ2-7; TRBD2 matches 7 bases. The V gene end was trimmed by 0 bases and the J gene end by 5 bases; junction bases not matched to a gene: 10. The length of the CDR3 is 15 residues. Germline values: CDR1 GTSNPN, CDR2 SVGIG (reference sequence). CDR3 nucleotide sequence: TGTGCCTGGAGTGTACCGAGAGCGGGGCTCGACGAGCAGTACTTC. Residues: CAWSVPRAGLDEQYF.

This chain joins TRBV10-1 and TRBJ2-1; TRBD2 is a possible D gene (7 bases). The CDR3 covers 12 residues. V was shortened by 2 bases and J by 15 bases, with 14 bases between the two germline ends. Germline CDR1 and CDR2: WNHNN and SYGVQD (reference sequence). CDR3 nucleotides: TGCGCCAGCAGTGAGCTCGGTGGGGGGGCGTTCTTC. Translation gives CASSELGGGAFF.

V gene TRBV7-2 combines with J gene TRBJ2-7, with TRBD1 matching 8 bases. Germline V gene data show CDR1 as SGHTA and CDR2 as FQGNSA. V gave up 4 bases and J gave up 3 bases; unmatched junction bases: 5. This CDR3 contains 14 residues. CDR3 in amino acids: CASSSIGQGYEQYF. The CDR3 DNA reads as TGTGCCAGCAGCTCAATCGGACAGGGCTACGAGCAGTACTTC.